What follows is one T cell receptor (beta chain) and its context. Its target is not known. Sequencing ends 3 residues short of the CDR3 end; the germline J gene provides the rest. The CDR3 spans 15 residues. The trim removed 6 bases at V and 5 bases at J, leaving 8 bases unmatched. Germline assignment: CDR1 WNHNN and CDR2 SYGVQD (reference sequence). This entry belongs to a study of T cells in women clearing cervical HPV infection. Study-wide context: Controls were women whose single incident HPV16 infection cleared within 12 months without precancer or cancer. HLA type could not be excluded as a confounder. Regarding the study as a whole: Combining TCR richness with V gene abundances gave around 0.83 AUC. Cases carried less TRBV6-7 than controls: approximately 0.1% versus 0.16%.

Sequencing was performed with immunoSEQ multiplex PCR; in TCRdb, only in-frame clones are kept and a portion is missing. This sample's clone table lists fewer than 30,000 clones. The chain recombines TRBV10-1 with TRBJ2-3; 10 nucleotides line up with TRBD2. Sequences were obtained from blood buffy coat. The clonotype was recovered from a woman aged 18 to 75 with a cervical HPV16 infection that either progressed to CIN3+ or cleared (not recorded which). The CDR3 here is CASSAASGGKDTQYF. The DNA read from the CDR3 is TGCGCCAGCAGCGCGGCTAGCGGGGGAAAAGATACG.